These 8 T cell receptor beta chains were sequenced from one sample in a study of T-cell memory formation after mild COVID-19. TCRdb analysed the 5' RACE reads with MiXCR anew, one entry per CDR3 protein. The sample consists of fewer than 450,000 distinct CDR3 sequences, about 24% of them appearing once. Sequencing was done on a sample of PBMCs or a T cell subset sorted from them (not recorded which). These receptors were collected from an adult woman who had mild COVID-19 (a few samples of this study predate the infection). Cell type and time point are not known.

In nucleotides, the CDR3 is TGTGCCAGCAGCTTATGGGGGGGCGAGACCCAGTACTTC. Residues: CASSLWGGETQYF. The gene calls are TRBV7-3 and TRBJ2-5; D perhaps matches TRBD2 (7 bases). CDR1 SGHTA and CDR2 FQGTGA come from the germline V gene. V was trimmed by 2 bases and J by 5 bases, leaving 9 bases between them. This CDR3 contains 13 residues.

There are a few counts of this clonotype. The chain carries TRBV20-1 and TRBJ1-1; 7 bases line up with TRBD1. Per the germline V gene, CDR1 is DFQATT and CDR2 is SNEGSKA (reference sequence). After removal of 0 bases from V and 5 bases from J, the junction contained 9 bases not matched to a gene. The CDR3 extends over 15 amino acids. The CDR3 DNA is TGCAGTGCTAGAGACTCAGGGGGAGGCGGGACTGAAGCTTTCTTT. It translates to CSARDSGGGGTEAFF.

This chain connects TRBV5-1 to TRBJ1-1; D not resolved. Deletions cut 2 bases from V and 3 bases from J, with 14 bases between. The CDR3 is made up of 15 amino acids. The germline V gene has CDR1 SGHRS and CDR2 YFSETQ. Here the CDR3 reads CASSLWSPGYTEAFF. CDR3 coding DNA: TGCGCCAGCAGCTTATGGTCCCCGGGGTACACTGAAGCTTTCTTT.

The chain has TRBV12-3 or TRBV12-4 and TRBJ1-1; weak D call: TRBD1 (5 bases). V was clipped by 3 bases and J by 5 bases, with 13 bases between them. The CDR3 has 14 amino acids. DNA for the CDR3: TGTGCCAGCAGTTTGGAGGGGAGGAAAACTGAAGCTTTCTTT. Translated: CASSLEGRKTEAFF.

V is TRBV5-1 and J is TRBJ1-1; D uncertain. Trimming shortened V by 4 bases and J by 6 bases, and 13 bases separated the two germline ends. Germline V gene lookup returns CDR1 SGHRS and CDR2 YFSETQ. CDR3 size: 13 residues. CDR3: CASSAGAHPEAFF. DNA of the CDR3: TGCGCCAGCAGCGCGGGCGCCCACCCTGAAGCTTTCTTT. The whole variable domain, filled in from reference TRBV5-1 and TRBJ1-1, reads KAGVTQTPRYLIKTRGQQVTLSCSPISGHRSVSWYQQTPGQGLQFLFEYFSETQRNKGNFPGRFSGRQFSNSRSEMNVSTLELGDSALYLCASSAGAHPEAFFGQGTRLTVV.

J is TRBJ1-5 and V is TRBV5-1; 8 bases match TRBD1. CDR3 length equals 14 residues. Germline V lookup: CDR1 SGHRS, CDR2 YFSETQ. The V gene end was trimmed by 4 bases and the J gene end by 7 bases; junction bases not matched to a gene: 7. The CDR3, as DNA: TGCGCCAGCAGCATCGACAGGGGTGGACAGCCCCAGCATTTT. Translated, it gives CASSIDRGGQPQHF.

This clonotype was counted only a few times. V usage is TRBV18 and J usage is TRBJ2-5, with TRBD2 matching 13 bases. Per the germline V gene, CDR1 is KGHSH and CDR2 is LQKENI. The CDR3 runs to 18 residues. V shed 1 base, J shed 2 bases, and the junction held 7 bases outside the gene matches. The CDR3 DNA follows: TGTGCCAGCTCACCACGGCTCCCGGGACTAGCGGGACAAGAGACCCAGTACTTC. Translated, it gives CASSPRLPGLAGQETQYF.

The V and J genes are TRBV6-6 and TRBJ2-5; 10 bases map to TRBD2. In germline, CDR1 is MNHNY, CDR2 SVGAGI (reference sequence). This CDR3 has 15 residues. J lost 2 bases, V lost 7 bases, and 7 bases had no gene match. CDR3 coding DNA: TGTGCCAGCAAGCGGGAGGGGGGGGCTCAAGAGACCCAGTACTTC. Translating it yields CASKREGGAQETQYF.